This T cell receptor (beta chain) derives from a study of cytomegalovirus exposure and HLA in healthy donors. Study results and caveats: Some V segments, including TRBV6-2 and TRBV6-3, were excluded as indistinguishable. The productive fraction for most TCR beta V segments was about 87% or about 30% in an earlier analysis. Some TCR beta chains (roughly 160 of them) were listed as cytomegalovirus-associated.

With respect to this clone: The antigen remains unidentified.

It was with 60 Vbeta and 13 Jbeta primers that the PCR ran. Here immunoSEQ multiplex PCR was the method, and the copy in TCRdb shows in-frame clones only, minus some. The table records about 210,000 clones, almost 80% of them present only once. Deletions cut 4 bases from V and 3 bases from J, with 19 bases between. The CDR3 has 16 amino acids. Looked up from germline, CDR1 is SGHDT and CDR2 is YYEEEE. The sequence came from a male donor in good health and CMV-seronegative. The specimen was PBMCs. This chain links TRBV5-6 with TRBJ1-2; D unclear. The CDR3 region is CASSSLDFSVDYGYTF. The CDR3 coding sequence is TGTGCCAGCAGCAGCCTGGACTTCTCGGTCGACTATGGCTACACCTTC. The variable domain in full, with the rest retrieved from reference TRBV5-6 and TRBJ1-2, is DAGVTQSPTHLIKTRGQQVTLRCSPKSGHDTVSWYQQALGQGPQFIFQYYEEEERQRGNFPDRFSGHQFPNYSSELNVNALLLGDSALYLCASSSLDFSVDYGYTFGSGTRLTVV.